The rows below give T cell receptor beta chains drawn from one sample of a study of blood T cells in healthy people across ages. A single record per CDR3 protein comes from TCRdb applying MiXCR to the 5' RACE reads. The sample gives approximately 810,000 distinct CDR3 sequences, about 28% of which show up once; approximately 15% is in the top ten. Sequenced sample: blood. These receptors were taken from a woman older than 75 in good health. Both conserved end residues are part of each CDR3. The D gene is left open where the match is weak. Not every row has a clone size; where given, it reads once, few, many or a size class.

V	size	J	D	CDR3	DNA
TRBV30	.	TRBJ2-5	TRBD2	CAWRNAGGLGTQYF	TGTGCCTGGAGAAACGCGGGGGGGCTGGGGACCCAGTACTTC
TRBV11-2	few	TRBJ1-5	.	CASSPGQTQPQHF	TGTGCCAGCAGCCCAGGACAGACTCAGCCCCAGCATTTT
TRBV4-3	many	TRBJ1-2	.	CASSEGRRNYGYTF	TGCGCCAGCAGCGAGGGGAGGAGGAACTATGGCTACACCTTC
TRBV15	many	TRBJ2-7	.	CATSRYEGGQYF	TGTGCCACCAGCAGATATGAAGGGGGTCAGTACTTC
TRBV5-1	many	TRBJ2-5	.	CASSSRGRVVETQYF	TGCGCCAGCAGTTCGAGGGGCAGGGTAGTGGAGACCCAGTACTTC
TRBV7-6	few	TRBJ2-2	TRBD1	CASSLDRGVEELFF	TGTGCCAGCAGCTTAGACAGGGGAGTGGAGGAGCTGTTTTTT
TRBV25-1	many	TRBJ2-3	.	CASSEWGGTGVDTQYF	TGTGCCAGCAGTGAATGGGGGGGCACAGGGGTCGATACGCAGTATTTT
TRBV6-2/TRBV6-3	few	TRBJ1-2	.	CASRYGGGSGYTF	TGTGCCAGCAGGTACGGCGGGGGATCCGGCTACACCTTC
TRBV20-1	.	TRBJ2-1	TRBD2	CSAREGLAEGNEQFF	TGCAGTGCTAGAGAGGGACTAGCGGAAGGGAATGAGCAGTTCTTC
TRBV20-1	.	TRBJ2-7	.	CSASETGEDYEQYF	TGCAGTGCATCGGAGACGGGGGAAGATTACGAGCAGTACTTC
TRBV20-1	.	TRBJ2-7	.	CSARGLGERYF	TGCAGTGCTAGGGGGCTGGGCGAGCGGTACTTC
TRBV30	few	TRBJ1-1	.	CAWRGGWGTEAFF	TGTGCCTGGAGAGGTGGATGGGGGACTGAAGCTTTCTTT
TRBV6-2/TRBV6-3	few	TRBJ1-5	.	CASSRSSQPQHF	TGTGCCAGCAGTAGAAGTAGTCAGCCCCAGCATTTT
TRBV7-2	.	TRBJ2-3	.	CASSLLLAWEVRTDTQYF	TGTGCCAGCAGCTTATTATTGGCCTGGGAAGTTCGCACAGATACGCAGTATTTT
TRBV7-8	.	TRBJ1-5	TRBD1	CASTSQTGVKPQHF	TGTGCCAGCACCTCCCAAACAGGGGTGAAGCCCCAGCATTTT
TRBV6-2/TRBV6-3	many	TRBJ2-5	TRBD1	CASSPTGVGGTQYF	TGTGCCAGCAGTCCGACAGGGGTCGGGGGGACCCAGTACTTC
TRBV7-2	many	TRBJ2-1	TRBD2	CASSSQRTAGALYNEQFF	TGTGCCAGCAGTTCGCAGCGTACAGCGGGGGCTTTGTACAATGAGCAGTTCTTC
TRBV5-1	many	TRBJ2-3	TRBD2	CASSLTSGGPSTDTQYF	TGCGCCAGCAGCTTGACTAGCGGGGGACCTAGCACAGATACGCAGTATTTT